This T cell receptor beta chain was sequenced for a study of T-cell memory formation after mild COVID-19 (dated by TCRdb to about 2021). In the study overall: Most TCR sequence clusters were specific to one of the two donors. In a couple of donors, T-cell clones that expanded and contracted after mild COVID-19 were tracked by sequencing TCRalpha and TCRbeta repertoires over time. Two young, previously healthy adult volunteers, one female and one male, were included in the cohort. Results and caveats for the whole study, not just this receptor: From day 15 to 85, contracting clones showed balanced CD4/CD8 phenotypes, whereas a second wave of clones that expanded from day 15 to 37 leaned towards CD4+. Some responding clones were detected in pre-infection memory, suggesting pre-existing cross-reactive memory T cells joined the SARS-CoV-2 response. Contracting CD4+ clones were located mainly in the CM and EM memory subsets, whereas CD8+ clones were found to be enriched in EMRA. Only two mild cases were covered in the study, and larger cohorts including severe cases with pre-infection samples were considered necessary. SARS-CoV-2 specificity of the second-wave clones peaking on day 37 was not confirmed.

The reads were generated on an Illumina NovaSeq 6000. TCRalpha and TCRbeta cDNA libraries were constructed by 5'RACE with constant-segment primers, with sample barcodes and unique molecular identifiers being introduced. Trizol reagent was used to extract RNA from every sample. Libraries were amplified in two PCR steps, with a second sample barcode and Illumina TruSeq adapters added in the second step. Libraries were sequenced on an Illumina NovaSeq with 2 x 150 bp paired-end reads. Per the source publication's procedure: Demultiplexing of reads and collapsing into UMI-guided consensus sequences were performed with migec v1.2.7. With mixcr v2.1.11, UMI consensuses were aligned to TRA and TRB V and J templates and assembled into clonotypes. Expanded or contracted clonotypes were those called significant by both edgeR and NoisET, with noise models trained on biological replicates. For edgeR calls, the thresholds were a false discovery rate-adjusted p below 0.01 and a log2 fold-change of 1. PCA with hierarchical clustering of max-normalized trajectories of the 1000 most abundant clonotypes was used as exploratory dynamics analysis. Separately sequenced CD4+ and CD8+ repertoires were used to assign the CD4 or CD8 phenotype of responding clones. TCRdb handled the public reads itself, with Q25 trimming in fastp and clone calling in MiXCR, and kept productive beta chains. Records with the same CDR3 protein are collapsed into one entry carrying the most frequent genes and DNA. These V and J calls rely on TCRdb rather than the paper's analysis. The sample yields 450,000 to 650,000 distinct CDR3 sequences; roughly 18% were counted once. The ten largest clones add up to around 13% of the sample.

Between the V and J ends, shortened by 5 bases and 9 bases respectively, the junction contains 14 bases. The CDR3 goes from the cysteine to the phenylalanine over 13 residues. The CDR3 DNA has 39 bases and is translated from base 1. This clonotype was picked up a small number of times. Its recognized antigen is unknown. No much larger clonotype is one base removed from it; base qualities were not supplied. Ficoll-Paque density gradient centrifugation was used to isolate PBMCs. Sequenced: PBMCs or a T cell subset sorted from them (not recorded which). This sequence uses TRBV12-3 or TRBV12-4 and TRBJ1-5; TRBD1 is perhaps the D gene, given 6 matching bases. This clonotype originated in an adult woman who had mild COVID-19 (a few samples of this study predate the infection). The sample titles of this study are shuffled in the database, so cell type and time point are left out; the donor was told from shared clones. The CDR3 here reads CASSRQDGGPQHF. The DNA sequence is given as TGTGCCAGCAGTCGACAGGATGGAGGGCCCCAGCATTTT.